A single sample gave rise to the 9 T cell receptor beta chains below, sequenced in a study of T cell responses to AZD1222 COVID-19 vaccine. Clones were read by immunoSEQ multiplex PCR, and TCRdb kept only the in-frame ones, dropping some. The table lists about 88,000 clones, around 90% of them singletons. Specimen: peripheral blood, collected 28 days after the second AZD1222 dose. These receptors all stem from an adult who received the AZD1222 COVID-19 vaccine.

The J gene is TRBJ1-1, the V gene TRBV27; possibly TRBD1 for D (6 bases). Germline V gene sequence: CDR1 MNHEY, CDR2 SMNVEV (reference sequence). The V end lost 3 bases, the J end lost 2 bases, and 19 bases lay between the germline ends. This CDR3 has 17 residues. CDR3 residues: CASSLGSGGRVNTEAFF. In DNA form, the CDR3 reads TGTGCCAGCAGTTTGGGCTCCGGGGGGCGAGTTAACACTGAAGCTTTCTTT.

V usage is TRBV18 and J usage is TRBJ2-3; either TRBD1 or TRBD2 may supply D (5 bases each). There are 14 residues in the CDR3. Germline V gene sequence: CDR1 KGHSH, CDR2 LQKENI. Trimming removed 6 bases from V and 6 bases from J, with 16 bases in between. CDR3 region: CASSPGKGKDTQYF. CDR3 nucleotide sequence: TGTGCCAGCTCCCCGGGGAAGGGGAAGGATACGCAGTATTTT.

This clone was recorded only once. The genes are TRBV5-4 and TRBJ1-2; 8 nucleotides line up with TRBD1. The CDR3 has 16 residues. V shed 2 bases and J 7 bases; nucleotides not matched to a gene: 13. Germline-derived CDR1 and CDR2 are SGHNT and YYREEE (reference sequence). This chain's CDR3 is CASSFWKGQGPVGYTF. The CDR3, as DNA: TGTGCCAGCAGCTTCTGGAAAGGACAGGGTCCGGTTGGCTACACCTTC.

This chain links TRBV7-9 with TRBJ1-5; maybe TRBD1 (5 bases). The CDR3 length is 13 residues. CDR1 SEHNR and CDR2 FQNEAQ come from the germline V gene (reference sequence). Trimming stripped 7 bases from V and 4 bases from J, with 11 bases between. DNA of the CDR3: TGTGCCAGCACCAGGGAGGGAAATCAGCCCCAGCATTTT. Protein: CASTREGNQPQHF.

The V call is TRBV4-1, the J call TRBJ1-2; D is perhaps TRBD1 (5 bases). CDR3 length: 17 amino acids. Per the germline V gene, CDR1 is MGHRA and CDR2 is YSYEKL. V was clipped by 4 bases and J by 4 bases, with 22 bases between them. The CDR3 region is CASSRRAGTEAPYGYTF. DNA of the CDR3: TGCGCCAGCAGCCGCCGGGCCGGGACGGAAGCACCCTATGGCTACACCTTC.

There are a few counts of this clone. The chain joins TRBV5-1 to TRBJ2-3, with 9 positions matching TRBD1. CDR1 is SGHRS, CDR2 YFSETQ, per germline. Losses at the gene ends were 4 bases for V and 5 bases for J; bases not matched to a gene: 5. The CDR3 sequence is 14 residues long. The CDR3 region has the DNA TGCGCCAGCAGCCGGGGACAGGGCGAAGATACGCAGTATTTT. Translating it yields CASSRGQGEDTQYF. Supplemented by reference TRBV5-1 and TRBJ2-3, the full variable domain reads KAGVTQTPRYLIKTRGQQVTLSCSPISGHRSVSWYQQTPGQGLQFLFEYFSETQRNKGNFPGRFSGRQFSNSRSEMNVSTLELGDSALYLCASSRGQGEDTQYFGPGTRLTVL.

The J gene is TRBJ1-1, the V gene TRBV4-1; D is undetermined. CDR1 and CDR2 from the germline V gene are MGHRA and YSYEKL. V lost 0 bases, J lost 4 bases, and 12 bases lay in between. This CDR3 comprises 15 residues. The CDR3 spells CASSQEGSRGTEAFF. The CDR3 DNA reads TGCGCCAGCAGCCAAGAAGGCTCGCGGGGCACTGAAGCTTTCTTT.

The V call is TRBV2, the J call TRBJ1-5; 10 bases map to TRBD1. This CDR3 is built from 16 residues. Per the germline V gene, CDR1 is SNHLY and CDR2 is FYNNEI. Trimming cost V 4 bases and J 2 bases; bases outside gene matches: 5. CDR3 DNA sequence: TGTGCCAGCAGTGCGAGAGGACAGGGGGGCAATCAGCCCCAGCATTTT. This gives the protein CASSARGQGGNQPQHF.

The J gene is TRBJ2-1, the V gene TRBV6-5; 8 bases match TRBD1. The CDR3 is made up of 13 amino acids. Germline CDR1 reads MNHEY; CDR2 reads SVGAGI. Germline trimming cut 6 bases from V and 6 bases from J; bases unmatched to any gene: 4. The CDR3 nucleotides are TGTGCCAGCAGGATAACAGGGGGCAATGAGCAGTTCTTC. It encodes CASRITGGNEQFF.